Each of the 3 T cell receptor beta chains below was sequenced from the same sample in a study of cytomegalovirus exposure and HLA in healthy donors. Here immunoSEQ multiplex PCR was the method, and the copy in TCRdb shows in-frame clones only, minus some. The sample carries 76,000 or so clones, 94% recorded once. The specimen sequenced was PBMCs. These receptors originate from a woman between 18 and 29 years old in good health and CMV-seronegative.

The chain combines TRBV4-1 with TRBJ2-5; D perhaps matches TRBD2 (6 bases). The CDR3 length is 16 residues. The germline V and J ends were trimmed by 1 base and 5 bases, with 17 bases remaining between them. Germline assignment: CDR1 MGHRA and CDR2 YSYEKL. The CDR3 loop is CASSQVGGRLFETQYF. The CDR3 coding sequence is TGCGCCAGCAGCCAAGTGGGGGGTCGGCTTTTTGAGACCCAGTACTTC.

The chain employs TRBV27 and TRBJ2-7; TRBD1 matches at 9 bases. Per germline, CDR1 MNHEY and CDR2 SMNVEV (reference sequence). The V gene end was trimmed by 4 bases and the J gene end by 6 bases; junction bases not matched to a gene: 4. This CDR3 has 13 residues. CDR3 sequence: CASSWGQGLEQYF. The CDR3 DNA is TGTGCCAGCAGTTGGGGACAGGGACTCGAGCAGTACTTC.

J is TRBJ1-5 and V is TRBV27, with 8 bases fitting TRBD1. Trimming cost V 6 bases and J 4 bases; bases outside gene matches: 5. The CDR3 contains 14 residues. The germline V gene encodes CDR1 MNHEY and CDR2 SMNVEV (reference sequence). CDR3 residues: CASSLQGENQPQHF. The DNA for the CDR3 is TGTGCCAGCAGCCTACAGGGGGAAAATCAGCCCCAGCATTTT.